This T cell receptor (beta chain) was profiled in a study of blood T cell repertoires in COVID-19. V lost 6 bases, J lost 2 bases, and 10 bases stayed unmatched. This CDR3 has 16 residues. Germline V lookup: CDR1 SEHNR, CDR2 FQNEAQ (reference sequence). In the original workflow: Cell counts per sample came from amplifying reference gene primers. Profiled with immunoSEQ multiplex PCR; TCRdb holds only in-frame clones, not every one. That table furnishes V, J and clone size, whereas the DNA furnished D and trimming. The repertoire holds about 170,000 clones, with approximately 91% as singletons. The clonotype was recovered from a man younger than 35 with COVID-19, enrolled during active disease. The chain links TRBV7-9 to TRBJ1-3, with 7 positions matching TRBD1. The sequencing sample was made of peripheral blood. CDR3 protein: CASRPLEGATGNTIYF. CDR3 nucleotide sequence: TGTGCCAGCAGGCCGCTGGAGGGGGCCACTGGAAACACCATATATTTT.